Following are 9 T cell receptor beta chains from one sample sequenced in a study of cytomegalovirus exposure and HLA in healthy donors. The PCR contained 60 Vbeta and 13 Jbeta primers. Clones were sequenced by immunoSEQ multiplex PCR, and TCRdb holds only the in-frame ones, with some missing. Seen here are hundreds of thousands of clones, approximately 80% observed once, and the top ten hold around 16%. The specimen was PBMCs. The receptor set was obtained from a man aged 35-49 years in good health and CMV-seronegative.

The rearrangement uses TRBV7-6 and TRBJ1-2, with 9 bases lining up with TRBD1. The CDR3 has 15 amino acids. V trimming: 3 bases; J trimming: 3 bases; junction bases outside the gene matches: 5. The germline CDR1 and CDR2 sequences are SGHVS and FNYEAQ. CDR3 in amino acids: CASSLTGGGDYGYTF. The CDR3 DNA reads as TGTGCCAGCAGCTTGACAGGGGGAGGTGACTATGGCTACACCTTC.

This sequence joins TRBV6-5 and TRBJ2-7; maybe TRBD2 (6 bases). CDR1 is MNHEY and CDR2 is SVGAGI in the germline V gene. Trimming left V 2 bases short and J 6 bases short, with 11 bases between. This CDR3 spans 13 amino acids. The CDR3 region has the DNA TGTGCCAGCAGTTACACGGACTATCGCGAGCAGTACTTC. It encodes CASSYTDYREQYF.

The gene calls are TRBV27 and TRBJ2-1; TRBD2 matches at 12 bases. Per germline, CDR1 MNHEY and CDR2 SMNVEV (reference sequence). The J segment lost 6 bases and the V segment lost 3 bases, leaving 3 bases of the junction unmatched. This CDR3 is built from 15 residues. CDR3 protein: CASSLTSGSVNEQFF. For the CDR3, the DNA is TGTGCCAGCAGTTTGACTAGCGGGAGTGTCAATGAGCAGTTCTTC.

J is TRBJ2-5 and V is TRBV4-3; 8 bases agree with TRBD2. Germline V lookup: CDR1 LGHNA, CDR2 YSLEER. J lost 7 bases, V lost 3 bases, and 7 bases had no gene match. The CDR3 has 14 residues. CDR3 amino acids: CASSHTAGDGTQYF. The CDR3 DNA reads as TGCGCCAGCAGCCACACAGCGGGGGACGGGACCCAGTACTTC.

CDR3 DNA sequence: TGTGCCAGCAGTTTAAAGCAGACAGGAAATTCACCCCTCCACTTT. As protein: CASSLKQTGNSPLHF. This rearrangement joins TRBV27 to TRBJ1-6; TRBD1 is a possible D gene (6 bases). Per germline, CDR1 MNHEY and CDR2 SMNVEV (reference sequence). Trimming shortened V by 2 bases and J by 7 bases, and 12 bases separated the two germline ends. The CDR3 has 15 amino acids.

This clone occurred a few times. The rearrangement links TRBV29-1 to TRBJ2-7, with TRBD2 identical over 12 bases. This CDR3 contains 16 residues. V trimming: 6 bases; J trimming: 5 bases; junction bases outside the gene matches: 14. Germline CDR1 is SQVTM and CDR2 is ANQGSEA. CDR3 residues: CSVARERLAGDNEQYF. The CDR3 nucleotides are TGCAGCGTAGCGAGAGAGAGACTAGCGGGAGATAACGAGCAGTACTTC.

J is TRBJ2-2 and V is TRBV7-2, with TRBD1 identical over 9 bases. The CDR3 runs 14 residues. The germline V gene has CDR1 SGHTA and CDR2 FQGNSA. V shed 4 bases, J shed 6 bases, and the junction held 3 bases outside the gene matches. CDR3 DNA sequence: TGTGCCAGCAGCTCACAGGGGGCATCCGGGGAGCTGTTTTTT. This encodes CASSSQGASGELFF. Drawing the rest from reference TRBV7-2 and TRBJ2-2, the complete variable domain is GAGVSQSPSNKVTEKGKDVELRCDPISGHTALYWYRQSLGQGLEFLIYFQGNSAPDKSGLPSDRFSAERTGGSVSTLTIQRTQQEDSAVYLCASSSQGASGELFFGEGSRLTVL.

For this clone: One end of the junction is discordant with germline, which a read error may explain. The V gene is TRBV29-1, the J gene TRBJ2-2, with no clear D. Per germline, CDR1 SQVTM and CDR2 ANQGSEA. The CDR3 contains 11 residues. CDR3 sequence: CSVEGHQELFF. The CDR3 DNA sequence: TGCAGCGTGGAAGGGCATCAGGAGCTGTTTTTT.

The rearrangement uses TRBV19 and TRBJ2-3, with D possibly TRBD2 on 5 matching bases. Trimming took off 7 bases at V and 0 bases at J, with 11 bases between the two ends. CDR3 length equals 14 residues. Germline CDR1 is LNHDA and CDR2 is SQIVND (reference sequence). The CDR3 sequence is CASKEALSTDTQYF. The CDR3 DNA reads as TGTGCCAGTAAGGAGGCGCTAAGCACAGATACGCAGTATTTT.